This T cell receptor (beta chain) was identified in a study of metastatic and nonmetastatic thyroid tumors. Background on the study: Both malignant and benign thyroid patients supplied peripheral blood and tumor or nodule tissue samples, across which the repertoires of these patients were then compared. Findings and caveats of the study: Across blood and tumor, TCR beta diversity in malignant thyroid tumors was reportedly significantly higher than in benign nodules.

About this clone: No antigen is known for it.

In the original analysis: Building a distant-metastasis classifier for papillary thyroid cancer drew on CDR3 differences across clinicopathological groups. Through MiXCR, TCRdb re-clonotyped the PCR reads. These V and J calls originate from TCRdb's pipeline instead of the authors' own analysis. The repertoire holds some 10,000 clones, with roughly 28% as singletons. The V and J ends lost 1 base and 8 bases respectively, with 5 bases between them. The CDR3 has 12 amino acids. Germline lookup yields CDR1 LGHDT and CDR2 YNNKEL (reference sequence). Among the patients, none had received any treatment before thyroid surgery.

The sequenced sample consisted of tumor tissue. The TCR sequence derives from a male donor with papillary thyroid cancer or a benign thyroid nodule (not recorded which). Some clones in this sample may be carry-over from other donors' samples. The rearrangement links TRBV3-1 to TRBJ1-4, with D uncertain. The CDR3 DNA is TGTGCCAGCAGCCAAGCAGGAGAAAAACTGTTTTTT. As protein: CASSQAGEKLFF.